This TCR beta chain was sequenced in a study of blood T cell repertoires in COVID-19. Study summary: From T cells, B-cell-depleted T cells, or PBMCs came the material, which was cDNA or gDNA.

The table came from immunoSEQ multiplex PCR; TCRdb's copy has only in-frame clones and leaves some out. The data hold some 270,000 clones, with around 90% observed a single time. The V segment lost 3 bases and the J segment 6 bases; nucleotides outside the gene matches: 3. The CDR3 is 15 amino acids. The germline V gene encodes CDR1 MNHEY and CDR2 SVGAGI. This rearrangement joins TRBV6-5 to TRBJ1-6; TRBD1 matches at 9 bases. This receptor was obtained from a man aged 50 to 59 with acute or convalescent COVID-19. Specimen: peripheral blood. CDR3 in DNA: TGTGCCAGCAGTTATACAGGGGGCGGTAATTCACCCCTCCACTTT. Amino acid sequence: CASSYTGGGNSPLHF.